The 31 T cell receptor beta chains below all came from one sample that was sequenced in a study of shared clonotypes between healthy human individuals (dated by TCRdb to the early 2020s). The protocol used for the library was the immunoSEQ multiplex PCR assay. TCRdb took this table from immuneACCESS and kept in-frame rearrangements with V and J called. Such tables lack part of the clones; where checked against another copy, unresolved V genes explain under half of the gap, and the rest is unexplained. For this sample there are more than 900,000 clones; more than 75% appear just once. The ten top clones hold roughly 0.65% of the sample. Sequencing was carried out using memory CD4+ T cells from PBMCs. What the cell subset or site label conveys for this sample: CD45RA-negative fraction. The receptors here all came from a young man in good health. Some clones in this sample may be carry-over from other donors' samples.

The chain links TRBV27 to TRBJ2-1; TRBD2 agrees at 10 bases. The CDR3 loop spans 16 amino acids. Germline CDR1 MNHEY, CDR2 SMNVEV (reference sequence). After removal of 5 bases from V and 4 bases from J, the junction contained 8 bases not matched to a gene. CDR3 in amino acids: CASSPHRLAGYNEQFF. The CDR3, as DNA: TGTGCCAGCAGTCCCCACCGACTAGCGGGTTACAATGAGCAGTTCTTC.

The chain is built from TRBV28 and TRBJ1-1; D is perhaps TRBD1 (5 bases). V was clipped by 6 bases and J by 2 bases, with 22 bases between them. The germline V gene has CDR1 MDHEN and CDR2 SYDVKM. The CDR3 spans 17 residues. The CDR3, as DNA: TGTGCCAGCAGCACCCCCTCTGGGGGACGGGCTAACACTGAAGCTTTCTTT. Encoded protein: CASSTPSGGRANTEAFF. Drawing the rest from reference TRBV28 and TRBJ1-1, the complete variable domain is DVKVTQSSRYLVKRTGEKVFLECVQDMDHENMFWYRQDPGLGLRLIYFSYDVKMKEKGDIPEGYSVSREKKERFSLILESASTNQTSMYLCASSTPSGGRANTEAFFGQGTRLTVV.

The chain is built from TRBV11-1 and TRBJ1-4; D might be TRBD1 (5 bases). The CDR3 consists of 16 residues. CDR1 SGHAT and CDR2 FQDESV come from the germline V gene (reference sequence). The ends were cut back, 5 bases at V and 4 bases at J, with 17 bases in the middle. DNA of the CDR3: TGTGCCAGCAGCCGCCGGAGGGGCAGGGATAATGAAAAACTGTTTTTT. This sequence encodes CASSRRRGRDNEKLFF.

This chain uses TRBV5-4 with TRBJ2-5; 7 bases align to TRBD1. Germline CDR1 SGHNT, CDR2 YYREEE (reference sequence). V was clipped by 3 bases and J by 4 bases; unmatched bases: 9. The CDR3 consists of 15 residues. CDR3 loop: CASSSSRQGRETQYF. CDR3 DNA: TGTGCCAGCAGCTCTTCCCGACAGGGCAGAGAGACCCAGTACTTC.

The chain carries TRBV4-3 and TRBJ2-7, with D possibly TRBD1 on 6 matching bases. V lost 0 bases and J 5 bases, leaving 14 bases between the germline ends. Germline V lookup: CDR1 LGHNA, CDR2 YSLEER. CDR3 length: 15 residues. CDR3: CASSQDPSRGDEQYF. The CDR3 bases are TGCGCCAGCAGCCAAGACCCTAGCAGGGGTGACGAGCAGTACTTC.

This clone was observed a handful of times. A read error may explain this, as a much larger clone is one base away. V is TRBV5-1 and J is TRBJ2-7; D not resolved. The CDR3 runs 15 residues. Germline CDR1 reads SGHRS; CDR2 reads YFSETQ. V was cut by 0 bases and J by 3 bases, with 13 bases left in between. The CDR3 protein is CASSLVLVGNYEQYF. CDR3 nucleotides: TGCGCCAGCAGCTTGGTCCTAGTGGGCAACTACGAGCAGTACTTC.

The chain combines TRBV28 with TRBJ1-2, with D possibly matching TRBD1 (5 bases). This CDR3 has 13 amino acids. The ends were cut back, 7 bases at V and 8 bases at J, with 17 bases in the middle. Germline V gives CDR1 MDHEN, CDR2 SYDVKM. The CDR3 loop reads CASNTQPGRGYTF. The CDR3 nucleotides read TGTGCCAGCAACACCCAGCCAGGGAGGGGCTACACCTTC.

This clone was seen only a few times. The chain joins TRBV11-2 to TRBJ2-4; D is possibly TRBD1 (5 bases). V was pared by 4 bases and J by 6 bases, with 10 bases between. Germline-derived CDR1 and CDR2 are SGHAT and FQNNGV. This CDR3 comprises 13 residues. This CDR3 reads CASSYGRANIQYF. DNA for the CDR3: TGTGCCAGCAGCTACGGCAGGGCAAACATTCAGTACTTC. The variable domain in full, completed from reference TRBV11-2 and TRBJ2-4, reads EAGVAQSPRYKIIEKRQSVAFWCNPISGHATLYWYQQILGQGPKLLIQFQNNGVVDDSQLPKDRFSAERLKGVDSTLKIQPAKLEDSAVYLCASSYGRANIQYFGAGTRLSVL.

The V and J genes are TRBV10-3 and TRBJ1-2; 7 nucleotides agree with TRBD1. The CDR3 spans 12 residues. CDR1 is ENHRY and CDR2 is SYGVKD in the germline V gene. The V and J ends lost 11 bases and 3 bases, in that order; junction bases with no gene match: 6. In DNA form, the CDR3 reads TGTGCCTCGGGGACAGTAGACTATGGCTACACCTTC. Protein sequence: CASGTVDYGYTF.

V is TRBV7-9 and J is TRBJ2-3; 9 bases agree with TRBD2. This CDR3 contains 14 residues. From germline, CDR1 is SEHNR and CDR2 FQNEAQ (reference sequence). With 5 bases clipped from V and 4 bases from J, the junction kept 4 bases outside the gene matches. The CDR3 loop reads CASSQGLASDTQYF. In DNA, the CDR3 is TGTGCCAGCAGCCAGGGACTAGCTTCAGATACGCAGTATTTT.

The chain uses TRBV19 and TRBJ2-7; D possibly corresponds to TRBD1 (5 bases). This CDR3 contains 14 residues. The germline V gene has CDR1 LNHDA and CDR2 SQIVND (reference sequence). V lost 5 bases and J lost 6, with 17 bases in between. The CDR3 bases are TGTGCCAGTAGTCCTCTTCTGGGGCTCTCCGAGCAGTACTTC. Encoded protein: CASSPLLGLSEQYF.

The chain joins TRBV5-1 to TRBJ2-3, with TRBD1 identical over 7 bases. The CDR3 length is 15 residues. Trimming at V came to 0 bases and at J to 6 bases, leaving 7 bases not matched to a gene. Germline V lookup: CDR1 SGHRS, CDR2 YFSETQ. The CDR3 DNA sequence: TGCGCCAGCAGCTTGGGACAGGGTCCTTCGGATACGCAGTATTTT. Its protein product is CASSLGQGPSDTQYF.

V gene TRBV6-1 combines with J gene TRBJ2-3; 13 bases line up with TRBD2. V trimming: 4 bases; J trimming: 5 bases; junction bases outside the gene matches: 3. This CDR3 spans 15 amino acids. Germline CDR1 and CDR2: MNHNS and SASEGT. For the CDR3, the DNA is TGTGCCAGCAGTGGGGGACTAGCGGGAAGAGATACGCAGTATTTT. It yields the protein CASSGGLAGRDTQYF.

The DNA for the CDR3 is TGTGCCAGCAGTTTAAAGGGAGCCGGTGTAGCTTTCTTT. It yields the protein CASSLKGAGVAFF. V gene TRBV28 combines with J gene TRBJ1-1, with no clear D. The V end was cut by 2 bases, the J end by 10 bases, with 14 bases between. The CDR3 consists of 13 residues. Germline CDR1 reads MDHEN; CDR2 reads SYDVKM.

The V gene is TRBV28, the J gene TRBJ2-7; D unclear. V shed 1 base and J shed 2 bases, with 12 bases lying between them. The CDR3 extends over 15 amino acids. The germline CDR1 and CDR2 sequences are MDHEN and SYDVKM. CDR3 in amino acids: CASSLYRATTYEQYF. CDR3 coding DNA: TGTGCCAGCAGTTTATATAGGGCAACCACCTACGAGCAGTACTTC.

This sequence joins TRBV5-1 and TRBJ1-1, with 7 bases fitting TRBD1. CDR3 size: 17 residues. Germline CDR1 and CDR2: SGHRS and YFSETQ. The ends lost 1 base at V and 1 base at J; junction bases unmatched: 10. CDR3 loop: CASSLPRTGAQNTEAFF. The CDR3 coding sequence is TGCGCCAGCAGCTTGCCCAGGACAGGAGCACAGAACACTGAAGCTTTCTTT.

The table lists this clone with a count of one. A read error is the likely source, as a far larger clone sits one nucleotide away. The chain uses TRBV4-2 and TRBJ2-7; D not resolved. The V and J ends lost 4 bases and 7 bases respectively, with 26 bases between them. CDR3 length: 17 amino acids. Germline loops: CDR1 LGHNA, CDR2 YNFKEQ. The CDR3 DNA reads TGTGCCAGCAGCCCCCCTTCTCTACTAACGCACGCCGGAGAGCAGTACTTC. It codes for CASSPPSLLTHAGEQYF.

This clone has a count of ten or more. J is TRBJ2-5 and V is TRBV29-1, with TRBD2 as a possible D gene (6 bases). V lost 4 bases, J lost 4 bases, and 7 bases lay in between. This CDR3 is 11 amino acids long. CDR1 SQVTM and CDR2 ANQGSEA come from the germline V gene. Written as DNA, the CDR3 is TGCAGCGTTGCCGGGGGAGAGACCCAGTACTTC. Translation: CSVAGGETQYF.

This clone was picked up a small number of times. This chain connects TRBV4-2 to TRBJ2-7; TRBD2 matches at 13 bases. The CDR3 has 18 residues. With 1 base clipped from V and 6 bases from J, the junction kept 12 bases outside the gene matches. Germline lookup yields CDR1 LGHNA and CDR2 YNFKEQ. The CDR3 nucleotides are TGTGCCAGCAGCCAAGGGGGAGGGACTAGCGGGATGAGGCGCGAGCAGTACTTC. Translating it yields CASSQGGGTSGMRREQYF.

In regard to this clone: A much larger clone lies one base from this, so it may be a read error. The rearrangement links TRBV28 to TRBJ1-5; D not certain. From germline, CDR1 is MDHEN and CDR2 SYDVKM. The CDR3 is made up of 14 amino acids. Trimming took off 2 bases at V and 3 bases at J, with 8 bases between the two ends. The CDR3 DNA follows: TGTGCCAGCAGTTTAAGGCGGTCCAATCAGCCCCAGCATTTT. This translates into CASSLRRSNQPQHF.

The chain carries TRBV2 and TRBJ2-3; TRBD1 matches at 7 bases. Germline CDR1 is SNHLY and CDR2 is FYNNEI. The CDR3 has 15 amino acids. J was trimmed by 0 bases and V by 6 bases; bases with no gene match: 6. For the CDR3, the DNA is TGTGCCAGCAGCTCTAACAGGGGCAGCACAGATACGCAGTATTTT. This translates into CASSSNRGSTDTQYF.

The chain combines TRBV7-9 with TRBJ2-1, with D maybe TRBD2 (5 bases). Trimming left V 0 bases short and J 4 bases short, with 7 bases between. The length of the CDR3 is 14 residues. In germline, CDR1 is SEHNR, CDR2 FQNEAQ (reference sequence). The CDR3 DNA reads as TGTGCCAGCAGCTTAGCGGGAGTTTACAATGAGCAGTTCTTC. Protein product: CASSLAGVYNEQFF.

CDR3 bases: TGTGCCAGTAGCTCGCAACAGCGATACGAGCAGTACTTC. Translating it yields CASSSQQRYEQYF. V is TRBV19 and J is TRBJ2-7; D not certain. Trimming took off 6 bases at V and 4 bases at J, with 13 bases between the two ends. The CDR3 totals 13 residues. Germline V CDR1 and CDR2: LNHDA, SQIVND (reference sequence).

The chain combines TRBV7-2 with TRBJ1-2; possible D gene TRBD1, 5 bases. The length of the CDR3 is 17 residues. Per the germline V gene, CDR1 is SGHTA and CDR2 is FQGNSA. V was cut by 4 bases and J by 8 bases, with 26 bases left in between. DNA for the CDR3: TGTGCCAGCAGCTCCCCGGGCGGGGACCGCTGGTCGATCGGCTACACCTTC. Amino acid sequence: CASSSPGGDRWSIGYTF.

As concerns this clone: A read error is likely here: a far larger clone is one base away. Different DNA sequences within this sample yield the same CDR3. This sequence joins TRBV6-1 and TRBJ1-2; TRBD1 matches 7 bases. Germline CDR1 and CDR2: MNHNS and SASEGT. The CDR3 spans 14 residues. The V gene end was trimmed by 6 bases and the J gene end by 4 bases; junction bases not matched to a gene: 8. The CDR3: CASRRQGGIYGYTF. CDR3 DNA: TGTGCCAGCAGGCGACAGGGCGGGATCTATGGCTACACCTTC.

This rearrangement joins TRBV30 to TRBJ1-5; 7 bases align to TRBD1. Germline V gene lookup returns CDR1 GTSNPN and CDR2 SVGIG (reference sequence). The CDR3 spans 15 residues. Trimming at V came to 0 bases and at J to 5 bases, leaving 7 bases not matched to a gene. This CDR3 is CAWSVPRQGDQPQHF. CDR3 in DNA: TGTGCCTGGAGTGTACCCCGACAGGGCGATCAGCCCCAGCATTTT.

This chain joins TRBV11-2 and TRBJ2-5, with 8 bases lining up with TRBD1. From germline, CDR1 is SGHAT and CDR2 FQNNGV. Germline trimming cut 5 bases from V and 5 bases from J; bases unmatched to any gene: 10. The CDR3 is 15 residues long. In nucleotides, the CDR3 is TGTGCCAGCAGCATCCGACAGGGGACGGAGGAGACCCAGTACTTC. Protein sequence: CASSIRQGTEETQYF.

This clone has only a few counts. The gene calls are TRBV28 and TRBJ1-1; 8 bases align to TRBD1. The CDR3 length is 14 residues. CDR1 and CDR2 (germline): MDHEN, SYDVKM. Losses at the gene ends were 9 bases for V and 5 bases for J; bases not matched to a gene: 11. CDR3 DNA sequence: TGTGCCAGTTGGGCAGGGGGCAGGGGAACTGAAGCTTTCTTT. It yields the protein CASWAGGRGTEAFF.

J is TRBJ2-2 and V is TRBV9; TRBD2 might be the D (5 bases). CDR1 is SGDLS and CDR2 is YYNGEE in the germline V gene. The CDR3 length is 13 residues. V was trimmed by 4 bases and J by 6 bases, leaving 10 bases between them. The CDR3 DNA reads as TGTGCCAGCAGCCTTAGGACTCCCGGGGAGCTGTTTTTT. It specifies CASSLRTPGELFF. Full variable domain (rest looked up from reference TRBV9 and TRBJ2-2): DSGVTQTPKHLITATGQRVTLRCSPRSGDLSVYWYQQSLDQGLQFLIQYYNGEERAKGNILERFSAQQFPDLHSELNLSSLELGDSALYFCASSLRTPGELFFGEGSRLTVL.

V and J are TRBV21-1 and TRBJ2-7; TRBD2 reflects the table's D call only, with no check against the DNA. TRBV21-1 is described as a pseudogene. The CDR3 is 15 residues long. Here the CDR3 reads CASSKGPGLTNEQYF. The CDR3 DNA reads TGTGCCAGCAGCAAAGGCCCGGGACTGACGAACGAGCAGTACTTC.

The table lists this clone with many counts. The CDR3 DNA sequence: TGCGCCAGCAGCTTAGGTAGAGCGGGGGAGCAGTACTTC. As protein: CASSLGRAGEQYF. The gene calls are TRBV5-1 and TRBJ2-7, with 7 bases that match TRBD2. Germline V gene lookup returns CDR1 SGHRS and CDR2 YFSETQ. This CDR3 is 13 amino acids long. The V gene end was trimmed by 2 bases and the J gene end by 7 bases; junction bases not matched to a gene: 6.